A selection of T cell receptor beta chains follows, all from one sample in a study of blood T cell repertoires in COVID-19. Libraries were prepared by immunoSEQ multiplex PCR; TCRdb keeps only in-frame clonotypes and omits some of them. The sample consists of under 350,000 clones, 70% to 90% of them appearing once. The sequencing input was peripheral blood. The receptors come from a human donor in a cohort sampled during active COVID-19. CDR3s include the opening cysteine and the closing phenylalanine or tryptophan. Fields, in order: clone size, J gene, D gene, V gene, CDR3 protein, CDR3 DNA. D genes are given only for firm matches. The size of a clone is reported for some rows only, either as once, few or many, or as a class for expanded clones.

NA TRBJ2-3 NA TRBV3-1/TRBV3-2 CASSPGISSDTQYF TGTGCCAGCAGCCCAGGGATTAGTTCAGATACGCAGTATTTT
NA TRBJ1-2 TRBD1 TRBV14 CASSQTGDRGYTF TGTGCCAGCAGCCAAACAGGGGATCGCGGCTACACCTTC
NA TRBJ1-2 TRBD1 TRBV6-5 CASNHDRGRFSGYTF TGTGCCAGCAACCACGACAGGGGAAGGTTCAGCGGCTACACCTTC
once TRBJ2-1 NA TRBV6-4 CASSDSIGDEQFF TGTGCCAGCAGTGACTCGATTGGAGATGAGCAGTTCTTC
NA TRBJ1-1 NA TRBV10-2 CASSEVGAAEAFF TGCGCCAGCAGTGAGGTGGGGGCGGCTGAAGCTTTCTTT
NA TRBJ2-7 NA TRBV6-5 CASSRTYEQYF TGTGCCAGCAGTCGGACATACGAGCAGTACTTC
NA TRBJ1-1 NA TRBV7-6 CASTLLGQMNTEAFF TGTGCCAGCACCTTACTCGGACAGATGAACACTGAAGCTTTCTTT
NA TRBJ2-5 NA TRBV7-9 CASSLVGEATQYF TGTGCCAGCAGCTTAGTCGGGGAAGCGACCCAGTACTTC
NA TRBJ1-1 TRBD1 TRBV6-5 CASSRMGTANTEAFF TGTGCCAGCAGCCGAATGGGGACAGCGAACACTGAAGCTTTCTTT
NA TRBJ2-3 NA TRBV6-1 CASSEVPGVGDTQYF TGTGCCAGCAGTGAAGTTCCGGGGGTGGGAGATACGCAGTATTTT
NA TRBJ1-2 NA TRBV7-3 CASSWTAESNYGYTF TGTGCCAGCAGCTGGACAGCTGAGAGTAACTATGGCTACACCTTC
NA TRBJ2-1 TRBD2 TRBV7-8 CASSSQQSGGYNEQFF TGTGCCAGCAGCTCCCAGCAAAGCGGGGGTTACAATGAGCAGTTCTTC
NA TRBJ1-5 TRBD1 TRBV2 CASRGQGIANQPQHF TGTGCCAGCAGAGGACAGGGAATAGCAAATCAGCCCCAGCATTTT
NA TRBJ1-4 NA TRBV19 CASSIPHAGAEKLFF TGTGCCAGTAGTATTCCCCACGCGGGGGCTGAAAAACTGTTTTTT
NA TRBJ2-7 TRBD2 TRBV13 CASSSGSGNEQYF TGTGCCAGCAGCTCGGGTAGCGGGAACGAGCAGTACTTC
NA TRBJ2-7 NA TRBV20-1 CSAREAAEQYF TGCAGTGCTAGAGAGGCTGCCGAGCAGTACTTC